This T cell receptor beta chain was retrieved from a study of shared clonotypes between healthy human individuals. Profiled with immunoSEQ multiplex PCR; TCRdb holds only in-frame clones, not every one. This table has 850,000 to 1,100,000 clones, about 72% appearing once. The V end was cut by 4 bases, the J end by 4 bases, with 17 bases between. This CDR3 contains 15 residues. From germline, CDR1 is SGHRS and CDR2 YFSETQ. The sequence was collected from a man between 18 and 35 years old in good health. Some clones in this sample may be carry-over from other donors' samples. Sequencing input: memory CD4+ T cells from PBMCs. As for subset: CD45RA-negative fraction. The chain uses TRBV5-1 and TRBJ1-2; D perhaps matches TRBD1 (5 bases). The DNA of the CDR3 is TGCGCCAGCAGCCCAGCAGGGATATCGATCTATGGCTACACCTTC. As protein: CASSPAGISIYGYTF.